The 10 T cell receptor beta chains in this list originate from one sample, sequenced in a study of human T cells and chemical hapten exposure. TCRdb redid the calling of the RACE reads with MiXCR, one entry per CDR3 protein. The sample includes approximately 77,000 distinct CDR3 sequences, 12% to 15% of them seen just once. Described time point: pre-sensitization, week 0. Treatment: therapeutic diphenylcyclopropenone sensitization with weekly scalp DPC. Specimen: whole blood, collected in connection with sensitization to the hapten diphenylcyclopropenone (DPC). The source is a woman aged 50 to 65 with alopecia areata. Some clones in this sample may be carry-over from other donors' samples.

The V and J genes are TRBV20-1 and TRBJ2-5; D could derive from TRBD1 or TRBD2 (6 bases each). V lost 0 bases to trimming and J lost 2 bases, with 13 bases between them. Germline CDR1 and CDR2: DFQATT and SNEGSKA (reference sequence). This CDR3 spans 15 amino acids. CDR3 coding DNA: TGCAGTGCTAGAGACGGGGGACAACCGCAAGAGACCCAGTACTTC. Translating gives CSARDGGQPQETQYF.

This clonotype was seen repeatedly, ten times or more. This sequence joins TRBV30 and TRBJ2-2; D is uncertain. The CDR3 extends over 13 amino acids. Germline CDR1 reads GTSNPN; CDR2 reads SVGIG (reference sequence). V dropped 2 bases and J dropped 2 bases, with 6 bases sitting between them. In DNA, the CDR3 is TGTGCCTGGAGTCCCCACAACACCGGGGAGCTGTTTTTT. It is translated as CAWSPHNTGELFF.

This clonotype showed up just a few times. The V and J genes are TRBV12-3 or TRBV12-4 and TRBJ1-5; TRBD1 might be the D (5 bases). With 3 bases removed from V and 6 bases from J, the gap between germline ends came to 12 bases. This CDR3 spans 14 amino acids. As DNA, the CDR3 is TGTGCCAGCAGTTTGGCGATAGGGGCTCAGCCCCAGCATTTT. This translates into CASSLAIGAQPQHF.

In its sample, this clonotype was seen many times. The rearrangement joins TRBV27 to TRBJ2-1, with no clear D. Germline lookup yields CDR1 MNHEY and CDR2 SMNVEV (reference sequence). The CDR3 contains 13 residues. The ends were cut back, 2 bases at V and 5 bases at J, with 7 bases in the middle. The CDR3 loop reads CASSLQRHNEQFF. DNA for the CDR3: TGTGCCAGCAGTTTACAACGACACAATGAGCAGTTCTTC.

J is TRBJ1-1 and V is TRBV18; 7 bases line up with TRBD1. This CDR3 spans 15 amino acids. V was clipped by 4 bases and J by 5 bases; unmatched bases: 10. Germline V lookup: CDR1 KGHSH, CDR2 LQKENI. CDR3 sequence reads: CASSLSQGRLTEAFF. For the CDR3, the DNA is TGTGCCAGCTCACTCTCACAGGGGAGGTTGACTGAAGCTTTCTTT.

The V gene is TRBV15, the J gene TRBJ2-1; TRBD1 might be the D (6 bases). Germline V gene data show CDR1 as LNHNV and CDR2 as YYDKDF (reference sequence). Trimming took 1 base from V and 6 from J, leaving 10 bases between them. The CDR3 totals 14 residues. The CDR3, as DNA: TGTGCCACCAGCAGAGTTGGGGGCGGCAATGAGCAGTTCTTC. It is translated as CATSRVGGGNEQFF. The whole variable domain, filled in from reference TRBV15 and TRBJ2-1, reads DAMVIQNPRYQVTQFGKPVTLSCSQTLNHNVMYWYQQKSSQAPKLLFHYYDKDFNNEADTPDNFQSRRPNTSFCFLDIRSPGLGDTAMYLCATSRVGGGNEQFFGPGTRLTVL.

The V gene is TRBV12-3 or TRBV12-4, the J gene TRBJ2-1; TRBD2 agrees at 7 bases. Losses at the gene ends were 6 bases for V and 5 bases for J; bases not matched to a gene: 13. This CDR3 is built from 16 residues. The CDR3 region has the DNA TGTGCCAGCAGAGACGAAACTAGCGCTCGCGACAATGAGCAGTTCTTC. It codes for CASRDETSARDNEQFF.

This clonotype has more than one count but fewer than ten. The genes are TRBV12-5 and TRBJ2-1; 7 bases align to TRBD2. Trimming at V came to 1 base and at J to 9 bases, leaving 6 bases not matched to a gene. The CDR3 is made up of 14 amino acids. Looked up from germline, CDR1 is LGHNT and CDR2 is FRNRAP. The CDR3 nucleotides are TGTGCTAGTGGTTTGGGAGGGGACTATGGTGAGCAGTTCTTC. Protein product: CASGLGGDYGEQFF.

The rearrangement links TRBV3-1 to TRBJ2-5, with D unresolved. Germline CDR1 and CDR2: LGHDT and YNNKEL (reference sequence). The CDR3 spans 12 residues. V was pared by 4 bases and J by 5 bases, with 8 bases between. In DNA, the CDR3 is TGTGCCAGCAGCCGCGAGTATGAGACCCAGTACTTC. Protein product: CASSREYETQYF.

There are a few counts of this clonotype. V and J are TRBV20-1 and TRBJ1-1, with TRBD1 matching over 7 bases. Germline V gene sequence: CDR1 DFQATT, CDR2 SNEGSKA (reference sequence). With 4 bases clipped from V and 1 base from J, the junction kept 6 bases outside the gene matches. The CDR3 contains 14 residues. The CDR3 is CSANPRQGNTEAFF. The CDR3 DNA reads as TGCAGTGCTAACCCCCGACAGGGGAACACTGAAGCTTTCTTT.